The source of this TCR beta chain is a study of T cells after somatic rescue of genetic block. This CDR3 contains 15 residues. With 5 bases clipped from V and 7 bases from J, the junction kept 9 bases outside the gene matches. Germline V gene lookup returns CDR1 KGHSH and CDR2 LQKENI. Only in-frame clones appear in the TCRdb table, and some are missing; sequencing was by immunoSEQ multiplex PCR. The sample has roughly 55,000 clones, about 96% seen once; the top ten hold approximately 0.07%. The source of this sequence is a child under two years old. This chain links TRBV18 with TRBJ2-1; TRBD1 matches 9 bases. Specimen: peripheral blood mononuclear cells (PBMCs). The CDR3 sequence is CASSTGTGLRNEQFF. CDR3 bases: TGTGCCAGCTCAACCGGGACAGGGCTCCGAAATGAGCAGTTCTTC.